The 27 T cell receptor beta chains presented below share a single source sample, sequenced in a study of blood T cell repertoires in COVID-19. Method: immunoSEQ multiplex PCR; TCRdb's copy keeps in-frame clones and lacks some. The sample has 100,000 to 150,000 clones, over 75% seen once. The sequenced sample was peripheral blood. The receptors were sampled from a man older than 75 with active or convalescent COVID-19.

The V gene is TRBV19, the J gene TRBJ1-1, with D perhaps matching TRBD1 (6 bases). Germline CDR1 and CDR2: LNHDA and SQIVND (reference sequence). The CDR3 runs 15 residues. V lost 5 bases, J lost 6 bases, and 19 bases lay in between. The CDR3 region has the DNA TGTGCCAGTAGTTACGTTCAGCCAGGGGAGCCTGAAGCTTTCTTT. This sequence encodes CASSYVQPGEPEAFF.

The V call is TRBV9, the J call TRBJ2-2, with TRBD2 as a possible D gene (5 bases). The V end was cut by 0 bases, the J end by 2 bases, with 8 bases between. Germline loops: CDR1 SGDLS, CDR2 YYNGEE. The CDR3 has 15 amino acids. The CDR3 region is CASSVVGENTGELFF. DNA of the CDR3: TGTGCCAGCAGCGTAGTGGGAGAAAACACCGGGGAGCTGTTTTTT.

The chain couples TRBV2 to TRBJ2-7, with unresolved D. Between the trimmed V and J ends, which lost 1 base and 9 bases, there was a span of 13 bases. Looked up from germline, CDR1 is SNHLY and CDR2 is FYNNEI. This CDR3 is built from 13 residues. The CDR3 region is CASSEGVTERQYF. The CDR3 nucleotides are TGTGCCAGCAGTGAAGGGGTGACGGAGAGGCAGTACTTC.

This sequence joins TRBV7-6 and TRBJ2-2; 10 bases align to TRBD2. Germline CDR1 reads SGHVS; CDR2 reads FNYEAQ. The CDR3 runs 15 residues. V lost 5 bases to trimming and J lost 4 bases; unmatched junction nucleotides: 4. In nucleotides, the CDR3 is TGTGCCAGCAGCCAGAGCGGGGGGGCCACCGGGGAGCTGTTTTTT. Encoded protein: CASSQSGGATGELFF.

This rearrangement joins TRBV5-1 to TRBJ2-6; D is ambiguous. Germline loops: CDR1 SGHRS, CDR2 YFSETQ. V was trimmed by 0 bases and J by 0 bases, leaving 4 bases between them. CDR3 length: 15 amino acids. CDR3 loop: CASSLVISGANVLTF. CDR3 bases: TGCGCCAGCAGCTTGGTCATCTCTGGGGCCAACGTCCTGACTTTC.

This sequence joins TRBV7-2 and TRBJ1-2; 10 bases are a match to TRBD1. V gave up 4 bases and J gave up 7 bases; unmatched junction bases: 6. Germline V gene data show CDR1 as SGHTA and CDR2 as FQGNSA. The CDR3 spans 14 residues. The CDR3 region is CASSWTGGFTGYTF. The DNA of the CDR3 is TGTGCCAGCAGCTGGACAGGGGGTTTTACTGGCTACACCTTC.

CDR3 residues: CASSPSTDTQYF. The CDR3 DNA reads as TGTGCCAGCAGTCCTAGCACAGATACGCAGTATTTT. This chain links TRBV12-3 or TRBV12-4 with TRBJ2-3; no firm D call. The CDR3 is made up of 12 amino acids. V was shortened by 5 bases and J by 0 bases, with 3 bases between the two germline ends.

The chain couples TRBV5-4 to TRBJ2-7; D gene ambiguous. The CDR3 loop spans 12 amino acids. The V gene's germline CDR1 is SGHNT and CDR2 YYREEE (reference sequence). V was trimmed by 4 bases and J by 7 bases, leaving 12 bases between them. CDR3 in amino acids: CASSTLSREQYF. The CDR3, as DNA: TGTGCCAGCAGCACCCTTTCACGGGAGCAGTACTTC. Drawing the rest from reference TRBV5-4 and TRBJ2-7, the complete variable domain is ETGVTQSPTHLIKTRGQQVTLRCSSQSGHNTVSWYQQALGQGPQFIFQYYREEENGRGNFPPRFSGLQFPNYSSELNVNALELDDSALYLCASSTLSREQYFGPGTRLTVT.

In DNA form, the CDR3 reads TGTGCCAGCTCACGTGGGAGCTCCTATAATTCACCCCTCCACTTT. Its protein is CASSRGSSYNSPLHF. The chain couples TRBV27 to TRBJ1-6; no reliable D call. Germline V CDR1 and CDR2: MNHEY, SMNVEV (reference sequence). This CDR3 spans 15 amino acids. The V and J ends lost 8 bases and 0 bases respectively, with 11 bases between them.

This clone was counted once. The rearrangement uses TRBV27 and TRBJ2-2; 10 nucleotides agree with TRBD1. There are 15 residues in the CDR3. The germline gives CDR1 MNHEY, CDR2 SMNVEV (reference sequence). V gave up 5 bases and J gave up 8 bases; unmatched junction bases: 8. Here the CDR3 reads CASSLSRDRGGELFF. The CDR3 DNA sequence: TGTGCCAGCAGTCTTTCCCGGGACAGGGGAGGGGAGCTGTTTTTT.

The chain has TRBV27 and TRBJ2-7, with D unresolved. The length of the CDR3 is 13 residues. V lost 3 bases to trimming and J lost 1 base, with 7 bases between them. Germline CDR1 is MNHEY and CDR2 is SMNVEV (reference sequence). For the CDR3, the DNA is TGTGCCAGCAGTTTCTCAGGTTCCTACGAGCAGTACTTC. This translates into CASSFSGSYEQYF.

The rearrangement uses TRBV29-1 and TRBJ1-2, with 9 bases that match TRBD1. The CDR3 loop spans 13 amino acids. The junction had 11 bases not matched to a gene; V was cut back by 3 bases and J by 12 bases. Germline values: CDR1 SQVTM, CDR2 ANQGSEA. CDR3 in DNA: TGCAGCGTTGATCCCACAGGGGGCTTGTCGGACACCTTC. Its protein product is CSVDPTGGLSDTF.

The chain recombines TRBV5-4 with TRBJ2-5; D is possibly TRBD1 (6 bases). The CDR3 has 17 residues. CDR1 and CDR2 (germline): SGHNT, YYREEE (reference sequence). Between the trimmed V and J ends, which lost 2 bases and 2 bases, there was a span of 19 bases. Written as DNA, the CDR3 is TGTGCCAGCAGCTTACCCCGGGACACATCCCTGCAAGAGACCCAGTACTTC. Its protein product is CASSLPRDTSLQETQYF. Supplemented by reference TRBV5-4 and TRBJ2-5, the full variable domain reads ETGVTQSPTHLIKTRGQQVTLRCSSQSGHNTVSWYQQALGQGPQFIFQYYREEENGRGNFPPRFSGLQFPNYSSELNVNALELDDSALYLCASSLPRDTSLQETQYFGPGTRLLVL.

The rearrangement uses TRBV7-6 and TRBJ2-5; unclear D gene. CDR1 and CDR2 (germline): SGHVS, FNYEAQ. This CDR3 has 13 amino acids. With 2 bases removed from V and 3 bases from J, the gap between germline ends came to 7 bases. In DNA, the CDR3 is TGTGCCAGCAGCTTATTTCTCGAAGAGACCCAGTACTTC. Translating gives CASSLFLEETQYF. Based on the CDR3 plus reference TRBV7-6 and TRBJ2-5, the full variable domain is GAGVSQSPRYKVTKRGQDVALRCDPISGHVSLYWYRQALGQGPEFLTYFNYEAQQDKSGLPNDRFSAERPEGSISTLTIQRTEQRDSAMYRCASSLFLEETQYFGPGTRLLVL.

The gene calls are TRBV6-5 and TRBJ1-2; TRBD1 aligns across 8 bases. The germline V gene encodes CDR1 MNHEY and CDR2 SVGAGI. V lost 7 bases, J lost 8 bases, and 12 bases stayed unmatched. The CDR3 runs to 14 residues. CDR3 sequence (DNA): TGTGCCAGCACCTTTACTCGGACAGGGCGAGGCTACACCTTC. Its translation: CASTFTRTGRGYTF.

This chain links TRBV29-1 with TRBJ1-3, with a possible D match to TRBD1 (5 bases). Germline V lookup: CDR1 SQVTM, CDR2 ANQGSEA. CDR3 size: 14 residues. Trimming shortened V by 3 bases and J by 1 base, and 10 bases separated the two germline ends. CDR3 protein: CSVDRVNSGNTIYF. The CDR3, as DNA: TGCAGCGTTGACAGGGTAAATTCTGGAAACACCATATATTTT.

This clone was counted at least ten times. The rearrangement links TRBV4-3 to TRBJ1-4, with 11 bases that match TRBD1. V was pared by 5 bases and J by 7 bases, with 9 bases of the junction left unmatched. The CDR3 length is 16 residues. The germline gives CDR1 LGHNA, CDR2 YSLEER. CDR3 bases: TGCGCCAGCAGCGAACTTGTCGGGACAGGGGGTGAAAAACTGTTTTTT. This codes for CASSELVGTGGEKLFF.

The CDR3 nucleotides read TGTGCCAGCAGCTCCAGACAGGGGAACTATGGCTACACCTTC. Translating gives CASSSRQGNYGYTF. The chain joins TRBV13 to TRBJ1-2; 8 nucleotides agree with TRBD1. V trimming: 4 bases; J trimming: 2 bases; junction bases outside the gene matches: 3. The length of the CDR3 is 14 residues. Germline CDR1 and CDR2: PRHDT and FYEKMQ (reference sequence). Variable domain in full (rest from reference TRBV13 and TRBJ1-2): AAGVIQSPRHLIKEKRETATLKCYPIPRHDTVYWYQQGPGQDPQFLISFYEKMQSDKGSIPDRFSAQQFSDYHSELNMSSLELGDSALYFCASSSRQGNYGYTFGSGTRLTVV.

CDR3 coding DNA: TGTGCCAGCAGTGGCCTAATCTGGGAGCAGTACTTC. Protein: CASSGLIWEQYF. This chain uses TRBV2 with TRBJ2-7; D ambiguous. Germline CDR1 reads SNHLY; CDR2 reads FYNNEI. CDR3 length: 12 amino acids. V lost 4 bases to trimming and J lost 7 bases, with 11 bases between them.

The rearrangement joins TRBV15 to TRBJ1-2, with no clear D. V was cut by 0 bases and J by 8 bases, with 10 bases left in between. Looked up from germline, CDR1 is LNHNV and CDR2 is YYDKDF (reference sequence). This CDR3 region has 13 residues. The CDR3 loop reads CATSRDRRSGYTF. CDR3 DNA: TGTGCCACCAGCAGAGATCGGAGGAGCGGCTACACCTTC.

This clone has only one observation. This chain connects TRBV10-3 to TRBJ2-3; 13 bases fit TRBD2. Trimming at V came to 8 bases and at J to 5 bases, leaving 13 bases not matched to a gene. Germline CDR1 is ENHRY and CDR2 is SYGVKD. The CDR3 contains 17 residues. CDR3 protein: CAIFPGTSGMGEDTQYF. The CDR3 DNA reads as TGTGCCATCTTTCCCGGGACTAGCGGGATGGGAGAAGATACGCAGTATTTT.

The chain carries TRBV9 and TRBJ2-7; 11 nucleotides agree with TRBD1. CDR1 SGDLS and CDR2 YYNGEE come from the germline V gene. The CDR3 contains 14 residues. V trimming: 4 bases; J trimming: 2 bases; junction bases outside the gene matches: 2. CDR3 loop: CASSWGQGAYEQYF. DNA for the CDR3: TGTGCCAGCAGCTGGGGACAGGGGGCCTACGAGCAGTACTTC.

This clone was seen more than once but under ten times. The chain links TRBV10-3 to TRBJ1-5; TRBD1 agrees at 10 bases. Germline V gene data show CDR1 as ENHRY and CDR2 as SYGVKD. The length of the CDR3 is 15 residues. Losses at the gene ends were 3 bases for V and 6 bases for J; bases not matched to a gene: 5. The CDR3 is CAISDLGQGSQPQHF. CDR3 DNA sequence: TGTGCCATCAGTGACTTGGGACAGGGGAGTCAGCCCCAGCATTTT.

The chain carries TRBV2 and TRBJ2-7; a weak D match, TRBD1 (6 bases). The CDR3 length is 14 residues. Germline assignment: CDR1 SNHLY and CDR2 FYNNEI. Trimming pared 5 bases from V and 6 bases from J, leaving 17 bases between. This chain's CDR3 is CASSFSGASSEQYF. The CDR3 DNA follows: TGTGCCAGCAGTTTCTCAGGGGCTTCTAGCGAGCAGTACTTC.

The DNA for the CDR3 is TGTGCCAGCAGCTCTACGGGCACAGATACGCAGTATTTT. Its translation is CASSSTGTDTQYF. The V and J genes are TRBV7-3 and TRBJ2-3; no definite D call. The length of the CDR3 is 13 residues. V dropped 4 bases and J dropped 1 base, with 6 bases sitting between them. Germline values: CDR1 SGHTA, CDR2 FQGTGA.

J is TRBJ1-1 and V is TRBV6-5; TRBD1 is a possible D gene (5 bases). The germline V gene encodes CDR1 MNHEY and CDR2 SVGAGI. The CDR3 is 13 residues long. Trimming removed 10 bases from V and 5 bases from J, with 17 bases in between. In DNA form, the CDR3 reads TGTGCCATCCGCAGGGAAGTATGGACTGAAGCTTTCTTT. Its translation is CAIRREVWTEAFF.

V and J are TRBV4-1 and TRBJ2-5, with 11 bases fitting TRBD1. The CDR3 is 15 amino acids. Germline values: CDR1 MGHRA, CDR2 YSYEKL. V trimming: 4 bases; J trimming: 2 bases; junction bases outside the gene matches: 3. For the CDR3, the DNA is TGCGCCAGCAGCCCGTGGGACAGGGGGCAAGAGACCCAGTACTTC. It codes for CASSPWDRGQETQYF.